Each of the 25 T cell receptor beta chains below was sequenced from the same sample in a study of siplizumab effects on memory and regulatory T cells. Libraries were prepared by immunoSEQ multiplex PCR; TCRdb keeps only in-frame clonotypes and omits some of them. The repertoire consists of 90,000 to 120,000 clones, with 85% to 95% occurring once and the leading ten covering roughly 0.59%. The sample was Tregs sorted from blood. These receptors all come from a human donor in good health.

V gene TRBV29-1 combines with J gene TRBJ1-1; tentatively, D is TRBD1 (5 bases). This CDR3 comprises 13 residues. Germline lookup yields CDR1 SQVTM and CDR2 ANQGSEA. The V and J ends lost 4 bases and 5 bases respectively, with 14 bases between them. Here the CDR3 DNA reads TGCAGCGTTGCGTGGGGCGCTGGAACTGAAGCTTTCTTT. The encoded protein is CSVAWGAGTEAFF.

The J gene is TRBJ2-7, the V gene TRBV5-1; the D gene is possibly TRBD1 (5 bases). The V end lost 7 bases, the J end lost 1 base, and 18 bases lay between the germline ends. CDR3 size: 15 residues. Germline loops: CDR1 SGHRS, CDR2 YFSETQ. DNA for the CDR3: TGCGCCAGCTTCGCAGGGCCCATATCTTCCTACGAGCAGTACTTC. Protein sequence: CASFAGPISSYEQYF.

This chain links TRBV20-1 with TRBJ2-3; D ambiguous. Germline CDR1 and CDR2: DFQATT and SNEGSKA (reference sequence). The CDR3 consists of 11 residues. The ends were cut back, 0 bases at V and 6 bases at J, with 4 bases in the middle. This CDR3 reads CSARDGDTQYF. DNA of the CDR3: TGCAGTGCTAGAGATGGGGATACGCAGTATTTT.

This sequence joins TRBV5-4 and TRBJ2-7; TRBD2 matches at 7 bases. After removal of 2 bases from V and 2 bases from J, the junction contained 4 bases not matched to a gene. The germline V gene encodes CDR1 SGHNT and CDR2 YYREEE (reference sequence). This CDR3 has 14 amino acids. The CDR3 protein is CASSLPGGTYEQYF. The CDR3 DNA reads TGTGCCAGCAGCTTACCGGGAGGAACCTACGAGCAGTACTTC.

The chain joins TRBV7-8 to TRBJ2-7; a weak D match, TRBD1 (6 bases). Per the germline V gene, CDR1 is SGHVS and CDR2 is FQNEAQ. The CDR3 covers 16 residues. The V and J ends lost 5 bases and 1 base respectively, with 18 bases between them. The chain's CDR3 is CASSPPPGQGSYEQYF. CDR3 DNA: TGTGCCAGCAGCCCGCCCCCAGGGCAGGGGTCCTACGAGCAGTACTTC.

V gene TRBV10-3 combines with J gene TRBJ1-2, with D tentatively TRBD1 (5 bases). V was pared by 0 bases and J by 3 bases, with 14 bases between. The germline CDR1 and CDR2 sequences are ENHRY and SYGVKD. The CDR3 loop spans 16 amino acids. The CDR3 here is CAISESGRTGDYGYTF. The CDR3 DNA is TGTGCCATCAGTGAGTCTGGCAGGACGGGGGACTATGGCTACACCTTC.

V usage is TRBV5-5 and J usage is TRBJ1-3, with TRBD1 identical over 9 bases. From germline, CDR1 is SGHKS and CDR2 YYEKEE (reference sequence). The CDR3 spans 14 residues. V lost 4 bases to trimming and J lost 9 bases; unmatched junction nucleotides: 8. Written as DNA, the CDR3 is TGTGCCAGCAGCCTTGACAGGGGGACGAGCACCATATATTTT. Residues: CASSLDRGTSTIYF.

The J gene is TRBJ2-2, the V gene TRBV4-2; possible D gene TRBD1, 6 bases. The V and J ends lost 0 bases and 4 bases respectively, with 6 bases between them. This CDR3 region has 14 residues. The germline V gene encodes CDR1 LGHNA and CDR2 YNFKEQ. CDR3 loop: CASSQEGGTGELFF. The CDR3 DNA reads as TGTGCCAGCAGCCAAGAAGGGGGCACCGGGGAGCTGTTTTTT.

The chain has TRBV30 and TRBJ1-2; TRBD1 might be the D (5 bases). CDR1 is GTSNPN, CDR2 SVGIG, per germline (reference sequence). The CDR3 has 14 residues. The germline V and J ends were trimmed by 4 bases and 0 bases, with 12 bases remaining between them. The CDR3 loop reads CAWNRDPSNYGYTF. The CDR3 DNA reads as TGTGCCTGGAATCGGGACCCCTCTAACTATGGCTACACCTTC.

This clone showed up just once. The chain recombines TRBV28 with TRBJ2-6; D remains unclear. V was trimmed by 3 bases and J by 1 base, leaving 7 bases between them. CDR1 and CDR2 from the germline V gene are MDHEN and SYDVKM. CDR3 length: 15 amino acids. The CDR3 region is CASSFLLSGANVLTF. The CDR3 DNA follows: TGTGCCAGCAGTTTCCTATTATCTGGGGCCAACGTCCTGACTTTC.

The chain employs TRBV6-6 and TRBJ2-7; D is perhaps TRBD1 (6 bases). This CDR3 comprises 14 residues. Trimming pared 6 bases from V and 5 bases from J, leaving 17 bases between. CDR1 and CDR2 (germline): MNHNY, SVGAGI (reference sequence). The CDR3 sequence: CASRGARSSHEQYF. The CDR3 nucleotides read TGTGCCAGCAGGGGGGCGAGGTCTTCACACGAGCAGTACTTC.

This chain links TRBV2 with TRBJ2-5; 10 bases align to TRBD2. The CDR3 has 18 residues. V lost 0 bases, J lost 4 bases, and 11 bases stayed unmatched. In germline, CDR1 is SNHLY, CDR2 FYNNEI. The CDR3 loop is CASSEAEKLAGIGETQYF. DNA of the CDR3: TGTGCCAGCAGTGAAGCGGAGAAACTAGCGGGGATTGGAGAGACCCAGTACTTC. Complete variable domain (other parts from reference TRBV2 and TRBJ2-5): EPEVTQTPSHQVTQMGQEVILRCVPISNHLYFYWYRQILGQKVEFLVSFYNNEISEKSEIFDDQFSVERPDGSNFTLKIRSTKLEDSAMYFCASSEAEKLAGIGETQYFGPGTRLLVL.

The chain has TRBV6-5 and TRBJ1-6, with 7 bases lining up with TRBD1. This CDR3 contains 15 residues. Germline V CDR1 and CDR2: MNHEY, SVGAGI. Trimming at V came to 6 bases and at J to 9 bases, leaving 11 bases not matched to a gene. DNA for the CDR3: TGTGCCAGCAGACGCGCCGGGACAGTATCTTCACCCCTCCACTTT. Its protein product is CASRRAGTVSSPLHF.

This clone was seen only once. V and J are TRBV6-6 and TRBJ1-1; D remains unclear. The CDR3 runs to 13 residues. V lost 2 bases and J 0 bases, leaving 4 bases between the germline ends. Germline V gene data show CDR1 as MNHNY and CDR2 as SVGAGI (reference sequence). The CDR3 coding sequence is TGTGCCAGCAGTTACAGGTTGAACACTGAAGCTTTCTTT. This encodes CASSYRLNTEAFF.

The chain is built from TRBV5-1 and TRBJ1-4; TRBD1 matches at 7 bases. Germline CDR1 is SGHRS and CDR2 is YFSETQ. V gave up 0 bases and J gave up 8 bases; unmatched junction bases: 4. CDR3 length: 14 amino acids. CDR3 DNA: TGCGCCAGCAGCTTGGGGACAGGCTTCGAAAAACTGTTTTTT. This codes for CASSLGTGFEKLFF.

The chain couples TRBV10-3 to TRBJ1-1; 7 bases agree with TRBD1. V lost 4 bases, J lost 3 bases, and 5 bases stayed unmatched. The CDR3 loop spans 14 amino acids. The germline CDR1 and CDR2 sequences are ENHRY and SYGVKD. The CDR3 nucleotides are TGTGCCATCAGTGCCCAGGGGGGAGACACTGAAGCTTTCTTT. This translates into CAISAQGGDTEAFF.

This clone was counted once. In DNA form, the CDR3 reads TGTGCCAGCAGCGCCGGGGGCAGAATGAACACTGAAGCTTTCTTT. Residues: CASSAGGRMNTEAFF. The chain links TRBV9 to TRBJ1-1, with D tentatively TRBD1 (6 bases). CDR3 length: 15 amino acids. V lost 3 bases and J 0 bases, leaving 12 bases between the germline ends. In germline, CDR1 is SGDLS, CDR2 YYNGEE.

The chain carries TRBV9 and TRBJ2-2, with D possibly TRBD2 on 5 matching bases. This CDR3 is built from 15 residues. V was clipped by 6 bases and J by 1 base, with 13 bases between them. Germline CDR1 is SGDLS and CDR2 is YYNGEE. The chain's CDR3 is CASTAGVLNTGELFF. In nucleotides, the CDR3 is TGTGCCAGCACCGCCGGGGTCTTGAACACCGGGGAGCTGTTTTTT.

The V and J genes are TRBV9 and TRBJ2-1; 9 bases match TRBD2. The CDR3 sequence is 15 residues long. CDR1 and CDR2 from the germline V gene are SGDLS and YYNGEE. The V gene end was trimmed by 0 bases and the J gene end by 5 bases; junction bases not matched to a gene: 3. The CDR3 DNA sequence: TGTGCCAGCAGCGTAGTAAGCGGGAGGCACAATGAGCAGTTCTTC. Translation gives CASSVVSGRHNEQFF.

The chain has TRBV9 and TRBJ2-5; no clear D gene. CDR1 is SGDLS and CDR2 is YYNGEE in the germline V gene. The CDR3 is made up of 14 amino acids. V lost 0 bases and J 0 bases, leaving 6 bases between the germline ends. DNA for the CDR3: TGTGCCAGCAGCGTAGGCGGAAACCAAGAGACCCAGTACTTC. Translation: CASSVGGNQETQYF.

V gene TRBV6-5 combines with J gene TRBJ1-1, with no clear D. This CDR3 spans 14 amino acids. Between the trimmed V and J ends, which lost 3 bases and 4 bases, there was a span of 12 bases. CDR1 is MNHEY and CDR2 is SVGAGI in the germline V gene. Here the CDR3 DNA reads TGTGCCAGCAGTTATATGCCTATTGGCACTGAAGCTTTCTTT. Residues: CASSYMPIGTEAFF.

The chain combines TRBV5-4 with TRBJ2-1, with D uncertain. V lost 0 bases, J lost 5 bases, and 6 bases lay in between. Germline CDR1 SGHNT, CDR2 YYREEE (reference sequence). This CDR3 comprises 13 residues. The CDR3 region has the DNA TGTGCCAGCAGCTTGGTCGGTGACAATGAGCAGTTCTTC. Translated: CASSLVGDNEQFF.

V usage is TRBV30 and J usage is TRBJ2-3; TRBD2 might be the D (6 bases). The CDR3 is made up of 13 amino acids. Trimming removed 3 bases at V and 0 bases at J, with 7 bases between. CDR1 is GTSNPN, CDR2 SVGIG, per germline (reference sequence). CDR3 nucleotides: TGTGCCTGGAGGGGGACTAGCACAGATACGCAGTATTTT. Amino acid sequence: CAWRGTSTDTQYF.

A remark on this clone: The germline gene is not matched at one end of the junction; a read error may be the cause. The J gene is TRBJ1-5, the V gene TRBV18; D unclear. The CDR3 is 13 amino acids. Germline V gene sequence: CDR1 KGHSH, CDR2 LQKENI. The chain's CDR3 is CASSQAWDQPQHF. CDR3 in DNA: TGTGCCAGCTCACAAGCATGGGATCAACCCCAGCATTTT.

The chain uses TRBV19 and TRBJ2-7, with D perhaps TRBD1 or TRBD2 (6 bases each). The CDR3 length is 15 residues. V was trimmed by 4 bases and J by 3 bases, leaving 16 bases between them. Looked up from germline, CDR1 is LNHDA and CDR2 is SQIVND (reference sequence). The CDR3 here is CASSTLSGGFYEQYF. Here the CDR3 DNA reads TGTGCCAGTAGTACCCTATCCGGGGGCTTCTACGAGCAGTACTTC.